The 3 T cell receptor beta chains below were found in one sample sequenced in a study of shared clonotypes between healthy human individuals. Assay: immunoSEQ multiplex PCR; the TCRdb copy retains only in-frame clones and omits some. The sample lists 550,000 to 650,000 clones, roughly 95% occurring once. Cells designated naive CD8 were CD45RO-negative and were positively selected for CCR7, with terminally differentiated effector memory CD45RA+ cells excluded. Sequencing input: naive CD8+ T cells sorted from blood. All receptors come from a woman aged 25 to 45 in good health.

The V and J genes are TRBV28 and TRBJ2-1; D remains unclear. Germline CDR1 MDHEN, CDR2 SYDVKM. The CDR3 length is 13 residues. V lost 7 bases and J 1 base, leaving 8 bases between the germline ends. CDR3 in amino acids: CASTLRSYNEQFF. In DNA, the CDR3 is TGTGCCAGCACTTTGCGGTCCTACAATGAGCAGTTCTTC.

This clone was counted between two and nine times. The chain uses TRBV10-3 and TRBJ1-1, with a tentative D call TRBD1 (5 bases). The germline V and J ends were trimmed by 6 bases and 6 bases, with 17 bases remaining between them. The germline gives CDR1 ENHRY, CDR2 SYGVKD. The CDR3 spans 14 residues. The CDR3 loop reads CAIRPSWGFAEAFF. In nucleotides, the CDR3 is TGTGCCATCAGGCCTTCCTGGGGCTTCGCTGAAGCTTTCTTT.

This clone was found once. This chain's CDR3 is CASSTLRGGDTEAFF. The DNA of the CDR3 is TGTGCCAGCAGCACCCTGCGGGGAGGAGACACTGAAGCTTTCTTT. V and J are TRBV28 and TRBJ1-1; the D is unclear. The CDR3 totals 15 residues. Germline CDR1 reads MDHEN; CDR2 reads SYDVKM. Trimming removed 6 bases at V and 3 bases at J, with 17 bases between.